The 32 T cell receptor beta chains listed next were all sequenced from one sample in a study of blood T cell repertoires in COVID-19. Profiling relied on immunoSEQ multiplex PCR, and the TCRdb table lists in-frame clones only, not all of them. The sample records approximately 63,000 clones, roughly 84% being singletons. The sample taken for sequencing was peripheral blood. Source of these receptors: a woman in her seventies with acute or convalescent COVID-19.

The CDR3 region is CASLRQGAGNTIYF. The CDR3 coding sequence is TGTGCCAGCTTACGACAGGGCGCTGGAAACACCATATATTTT. This sequence joins TRBV5-6 and TRBJ1-3, with TRBD1 matching 7 bases. CDR1 and CDR2 (germline): SGHDT, YYEEEE. V was pared by 7 bases and J by 2 bases, with 6 bases of the junction left unmatched. The CDR3 length is 14 residues.

The chain links TRBV7-2 to TRBJ2-1; 10 bases line up with TRBD2. Germline V gene lookup returns CDR1 SGHTA and CDR2 FQGNSA. The CDR3 spans 14 residues. The trim removed 6 bases at V and 8 bases at J, leaving 7 bases unmatched. The CDR3 sequence: CASRPSGGKDEQFF. CDR3 sequence (DNA): TGTGCCAGCAGACCTAGCGGGGGTAAAGATGAGCAGTTCTTC.

This clone was recorded only once. The V call is TRBV7-3, the J call TRBJ2-7; TRBD2 matches at 7 bases. Trimming took 1 base from V and 7 from J; bases not matched to a gene: 4. CDR3 length: 13 residues. Per germline, CDR1 SGHTA and CDR2 FQGTGA. The CDR3 spells CASSLISSGEQYF. As DNA, the CDR3 is TGTGCCAGCAGCTTAATCAGTAGCGGGGAGCAGTACTTC.

The chain employs TRBV28 and TRBJ2-5; 8 positions match TRBD2. Trimming removed 4 bases from V and 4 bases from J; junction bases left unmatched: 17. Germline V lookup: CDR1 MDHEN, CDR2 SYDVKM. This CDR3 is built from 18 residues. The CDR3 DNA follows: TGTGCCAGCAGTTCCGCCTTGGGTGGGACTAGAGGTGGAGAGACCCAGTACTTC. The encoded protein is CASSSALGGTRGGETQYF.

This rearrangement joins TRBV19 to TRBJ1-6; TRBD1 aligns across 10 bases. Germline V gene sequence: CDR1 LNHDA, CDR2 SQIVND (reference sequence). This CDR3 comprises 13 residues. After removal of 6 bases from V and 10 bases from J, the junction contained 3 bases not matched to a gene. CDR3 bases: TGTGCCAGTAGGGACAGGGGGGTGTCACCCCTCCACTTT. The encoded protein is CASRDRGVSPLHF.

The rearrangement joins TRBV2 to TRBJ2-5; 7 bases match TRBD1. The CDR3 is 13 residues long. Germline V gene data show CDR1 as SNHLY and CDR2 as FYNNEI. V lost 8 bases, J lost 2 bases, and 5 bases stayed unmatched. The CDR3 DNA reads as TGTGCCAGCGGAGGACAGGTACAAGAGACCCAGTACTTC. This gives the protein CASGGQVQETQYF. Variable domain in full (rest from reference TRBV2 and TRBJ2-5): EPEVTQTPSHQVTQMGQEVILRCVPISNHLYFYWYRQILGQKVEFLVSFYNNEISEKSEIFDDQFSVERPDGSNFTLKIRSTKLEDSAMYFCASGGQVQETQYFGPGTRLLVL.

The chain joins TRBV3-1 (or the pseudogene TRBV3-2) to TRBJ1-2; D gene ambiguous. With 1 base removed from V and 3 bases from J, the gap between germline ends came to 3 bases. CDR3 length equals 12 residues. Germline V gives CDR1 LGHDT, CDR2 YNNKEL (reference sequence). CDR3 nucleotide sequence: TGTGCCAGCAGCCAAGCTGACTATGGCTACACCTTC. It is translated as CASSQADYGYTF.

The chain carries TRBV27 and TRBJ1-1; no clear D gene. V lost 2 bases and J 4 bases, leaving 11 bases between the germline ends. Germline CDR1 is MNHEY and CDR2 is SMNVEV (reference sequence). CDR3 length: 14 amino acids. The CDR3 DNA follows: TGTGCCAGCAGTTTAGTAACCGGTACCACTGAAGCTTTCTTT. Translated, it gives CASSLVTGTTEAFF.

The gene calls are TRBV4-3 and TRBJ2-2; a weak D match, TRBD2 (5 bases). The CDR3 covers 16 residues. CDR1 and CDR2 from the germline V gene are LGHNA and YSLEER. Deletions cut 1 base from V and 1 base from J, with 10 bases between. CDR3 amino acids: CASSQGTGGNTGELFF. As DNA, the CDR3 is TGCGCCAGCAGCCAAGGGACCGGAGGGAACACCGGGGAGCTGTTTTTT.

The J gene is TRBJ1-6, the V gene TRBV6-2 or TRBV6-3; unclear D gene. Germline assignment: CDR1 MNHEY and CDR2 SVGEGT. Deletions cut 0 bases from V and 8 bases from J, with 2 bases between. The length of the CDR3 is 12 residues. CDR3: CASSYSYSPLHF. CDR3 coding DNA: TGTGCCAGCAGTTACTCCTATTCACCCCTCCACTTT.

The CDR3 reads CASSPLQKRAEAFF. The CDR3, as DNA: TGTGCCAGCAGCCCCTTGCAAAAGCGCGCTGAAGCTTTCTTT. The chain carries TRBV9 and TRBJ1-1; no firm D call. The CDR3 spans 14 residues. Trimming took 4 bases from V and 6 from J, leaving 16 bases between them. The germline CDR1 and CDR2 sequences are SGDLS and YYNGEE.

The chain links TRBV4-2 to TRBJ1-1; 7 positions agree with TRBD1. The trim removed 0 bases at V and 10 bases at J, leaving 5 bases unmatched. This CDR3 has 13 residues. CDR1 and CDR2 from the germline V gene are LGHNA and YNFKEQ. The CDR3 DNA sequence: TGTGCCAGCAGCCAAGATATATACAGGGGAGCTTTCTTT. Residues: CASSQDIYRGAFF.

The gene calls are TRBV20-1 and TRBJ1-2; the D gene is possibly TRBD1 (6 bases). CDR1 is DFQATT and CDR2 is SNEGSKA in the germline V gene (reference sequence). This CDR3 contains 11 residues. Trimming took 5 bases from V and 7 from J, leaving 11 bases between them. DNA of the CDR3: TGCAGTGCTTGGGGCAGGGGTGGCTACACCTTC. Translating it yields CSAWGRGGYTF.

A few counts support this clone. CDR3 protein: CATKGTSTNEKLFF. The CDR3 nucleotides read TGTGCCACTAAGGGGACATCAACTAATGAAAAACTGTTTTTT. This chain uses TRBV2 with TRBJ1-4, with D tentatively TRBD1 (6 bases). This CDR3 is 14 amino acids long. Per germline, CDR1 SNHLY and CDR2 FYNNEI. The V end was cut by 10 bases, the J end by 0 bases, with 12 bases between.

V gene TRBV5-4 combines with J gene TRBJ2-3, with 9 bases matching TRBD2. The junction had 14 bases not matched to a gene; V was cut back by 1 base and J by 5 bases. Germline V gives CDR1 SGHNT, CDR2 YYREEE (reference sequence). The CDR3 contains 18 residues. CDR3 in DNA: TGTGCCAGCAGCTTGCGGAGGAGGGGCGGGGGGGCCAGAGATACGCAGTATTTT. Protein product: CASSLRRRGGGARDTQYF.

With regard to this clone: One end of the junction fails to match germline, which may point to a read error. V usage is TRBV3-1 (or the pseudogene TRBV3-2) and J usage is TRBJ2-2, with 9 nucleotides matching TRBD2. This CDR3 has 18 residues. Per germline, CDR1 LGHDT and CDR2 YNNKEL (reference sequence). Here the CDR3 DNA reads TGTGCCCGCAGCGCGAGGCTGGCGGGGGGGACGAACACCGGGGAGCTGTTTTTT. This translates into CARSARLAGGTNTGELFF.

This chain joins TRBV7-2 and TRBJ1-4; D is uncertain. The CDR3 is 15 amino acids. Trimming cost V 0 bases and J 4 bases, with 9 bases left between them. Germline V gene lookup returns CDR1 SGHTA and CDR2 FQGNSA. CDR3 in amino acids: CASSLAGGFNEKLFF. The DNA for the CDR3 is TGTGCCAGCAGCTTAGCGGGCGGGTTTAATGAAAAACTGTTTTTT.

V usage is TRBV11-3 and J usage is TRBJ2-1; TRBD2 aligns across 13 bases. CDR1 and CDR2 (germline): SGHNT, YENEEA. V was clipped by 5 bases and J by 7 bases; unmatched bases: 8. The CDR3 extends over 16 amino acids. CDR3 sequence: CASSLGTSGEANEQFF. CDR3 in DNA: TGTGCCAGCAGCCTCGGGACTAGCGGGGAAGCGAATGAGCAGTTCTTC.

The rearrangement uses TRBV5-4 and TRBJ2-1, with TRBD2 matching 13 bases. Unmatched junction bases numbered 5, after V lost 2 bases and J lost 9 bases. The CDR3 covers 15 residues. Germline CDR1 is SGHNT and CDR2 is YYREEE (reference sequence). CDR3 residues: CASSLGTSGVVEQFF. The CDR3 nucleotides read TGTGCCAGCAGCTTAGGGACTAGCGGGGTGGTTGAGCAGTTCTTC.

This chain links TRBV6-5 with TRBJ1-1; a possible D gene is TRBD1 (6 bases). The germline V gene has CDR1 MNHEY and CDR2 SVGAGI. The CDR3 is 14 amino acids. V was pared by 6 bases and J by 2 bases, with 13 bases between. This chain's CDR3 is CASRQTGHNTEAFF. The CDR3 DNA sequence: TGTGCCAGCAGACAGACAGGACATAACACTGAAGCTTTCTTT.

The chain joins TRBV2 to TRBJ1-4; 9 bases are a match to TRBD1. CDR1 is SNHLY, CDR2 FYNNEI, per germline. The ends lost 2 bases at V and 8 bases at J; junction bases unmatched: 9. This CDR3 has 16 residues. The DNA for the CDR3 is TGTGCCAGCAGTGAATCGAAGGGACAGGGAGGCGAAAAACTGTTTTTT. This gives the protein CASSESKGQGGEKLFF. Together with reference TRBV2 and TRBJ1-4, the CDR3 gives the full variable domain: EPEVTQTPSHQVTQMGQEVILRCVPISNHLYFYWYRQILGQKVEFLVSFYNNEISEKSEIFDDQFSVERPDGSNFTLKIRSTKLEDSAMYFCASSESKGQGGEKLFFGSGTQLSVL.

This rearrangement joins TRBV6-4 to TRBJ1-1; maybe TRBD1 (5 bases). The V gene lost 6 bases and the J gene lost 3 bases, with 11 bases spanning the gap. The CDR3 has 13 amino acids. Germline V gene data show CDR1 as MRHNA and CDR2 as SNTAGT. The CDR3 nucleotides read TGTGCCAGCAGGAAGGGACTTTACACTGAAGCTTTCTTT. It translates to CASRKGLYTEAFF.

The chain carries TRBV25-1 and TRBJ1-1; 7 nucleotides align to TRBD1. Germline CDR1 MGHDK, CDR2 SYGVNS. The CDR3 sequence is 16 residues long. J lost 1 base, V lost 4 bases, and 9 bases had no gene match. The CDR3 protein is CASSGKDRVWNTEAFF. CDR3 DNA: TGTGCCAGCAGTGGGAAAGACAGGGTATGGAACACTGAAGCTTTCTTT.

The J gene is TRBJ1-1, the V gene TRBV27; D perhaps matches TRBD1 (5 bases). The V and J ends lost 4 bases and 1 base respectively, with 7 bases between them. The CDR3 consists of 13 residues. The germline V gene has CDR1 MNHEY and CDR2 SMNVEV (reference sequence). CDR3 DNA sequence: TGTGCCAGCAGTTCGACAGCGAACACTGAAGCTTTCTTT. Residues: CASSSTANTEAFF.

This CDR3 reads CASGRDGSSYEQYF. As DNA, the CDR3 is TGTGCCAGCGGGCGGGACGGCAGCTCCTACGAGCAGTACTTC. The chain combines TRBV2 with TRBJ2-7, with TRBD2 as a possible D gene (6 bases). Trimming removed 8 bases at V and 0 bases at J, with 14 bases between. This CDR3 region has 14 residues. The germline V gene has CDR1 SNHLY and CDR2 FYNNEI.

This chain joins TRBV7-9 and TRBJ1-3; D gene ambiguous. CDR3 size: 16 residues. Trimming removed 0 bases at V and 3 bases at J, with 12 bases between. Germline CDR1 reads SEHNR; CDR2 reads FQNEAQ (reference sequence). The CDR3 sequence: CASSLASLGIGNTIYF. CDR3 nucleotides: TGTGCCAGCAGCTTAGCGTCCCTTGGCATTGGAAACACCATATATTTT.

This clone has more than one count but fewer than ten. The chain couples TRBV9 to TRBJ2-3, with 8 bases fitting TRBD2. The CDR3 runs 15 residues. Germline V gene lookup returns CDR1 SGDLS and CDR2 YYNGEE. The V and J ends lost 3 bases and 1 base, in that order; junction bases with no gene match: 4. In DNA, the CDR3 is TGTGCCAGCAGCGCCAATAGCGGGGGCACAGATACGCAGTATTTT. Protein sequence: CASSANSGGTDTQYF.

The CDR3 region has the DNA TGTGCCAGCAGGTTAAGGGGGTCTGGCAATCAGCCCCAGCATTTT. Translation: CASRLRGSGNQPQHF. The V gene is TRBV6-6, the J gene TRBJ1-5, with D perhaps matching TRBD1 (6 bases). V was shortened by 6 bases and J by 2 bases, with 14 bases between the two germline ends. Per the germline V gene, CDR1 is MNHNY and CDR2 is SVGAGI (reference sequence). This CDR3 is built from 15 residues.

This sequence joins TRBV3-1 (or the pseudogene TRBV3-2) and TRBJ2-5, with TRBD2 matching 11 bases. The V gene end was trimmed by 4 bases and the J gene end by 4 bases; junction bases not matched to a gene: 8. CDR3 size: 16 residues. Germline loops: CDR1 LGHDT, CDR2 YNNKEL (reference sequence). CDR3 DNA: TGTGCCAGCAGCCGGGCCCCTAGCGGGGGGACAGAGACCCAGTACTTC. This gives the protein CASSRAPSGGTETQYF.

The rearrangement uses TRBV9 and TRBJ1-6; D unclear. Trimming removed 0 bases from V and 7 bases from J, with 8 bases in between. The CDR3 sequence is 14 residues long. Germline CDR1 SGDLS, CDR2 YYNGEE. DNA of the CDR3: TGTGCCAGCAGCGTAGACAGCCTGAATTCACCCCTCCACTTT. This translates into CASSVDSLNSPLHF.

This clone occurred a few times. V gene TRBV7-9 combines with J gene TRBJ2-4; D is perhaps TRBD2 (6 bases). Looked up from germline, CDR1 is SEHNR and CDR2 is FQNEAQ (reference sequence). This CDR3 spans 19 amino acids. V dropped 5 bases and J dropped 0 bases, with 23 bases sitting between them. The CDR3: CASSEGGLVPRLAKNIQYF. CDR3 nucleotides: TGTGCCAGCAGCGAAGGAGGGTTGGTCCCTAGGCTAGCCAAAAACATTCAGTACTTC.

The genes are TRBV4-2 and TRBJ1-1; D not certain. The germline V gene encodes CDR1 LGHNA and CDR2 YNFKEQ. The CDR3 consists of 17 residues. Trimming shortened V by 0 bases and J by 1 base, and 15 bases separated the two germline ends. CDR3 coding DNA: TGTGCCAGCAGCCAAGAGAGTAGGGCAGGAGGGAACACTGAAGCTTTCTTT. Translating it yields CASSQESRAGGNTEAFF.